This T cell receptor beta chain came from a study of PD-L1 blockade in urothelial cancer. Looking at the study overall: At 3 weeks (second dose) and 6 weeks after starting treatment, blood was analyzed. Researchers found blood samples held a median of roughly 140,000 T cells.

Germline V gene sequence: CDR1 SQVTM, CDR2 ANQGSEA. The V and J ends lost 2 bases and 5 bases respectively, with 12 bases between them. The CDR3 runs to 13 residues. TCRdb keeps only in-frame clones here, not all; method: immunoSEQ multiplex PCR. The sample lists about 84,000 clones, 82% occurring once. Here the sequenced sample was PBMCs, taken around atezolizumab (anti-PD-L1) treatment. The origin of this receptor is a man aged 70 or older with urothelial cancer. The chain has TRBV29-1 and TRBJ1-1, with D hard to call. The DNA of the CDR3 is TGCAGCGTTGAACGGAGGGTAAGAACTGAAGCTTTCTTT. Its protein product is CSVERRVRTEAFF.